What follows are 19 T cell receptor beta chains derived from one specimen sequenced in a study of control samples from healthy donors and cancer patients. The assay was immunoSEQ multiplex PCR, and TCRdb's table has in-frame clones only and misses some. Counted here are roughly 120,000 clones, roughly 88% occurring once; the ten biggest clones make up roughly 3.4%. Sample: blood. These receptors were taken from a man in his fifties or sixties in good health.

The CDR3 loop reads CASSPPGGGRWEKLFF. CDR3 nucleotide sequence: TGCGCCAGCAGCCCCCCTGGAGGGGGACGGTGGGAAAAACTGTTTTTT. The rearrangement links TRBV4-1 to TRBJ1-4; TRBD1 might be the D (6 bases). Trimming took off 4 bases at V and 8 bases at J, with 20 bases between the two ends. The CDR3 spans 16 residues. Germline CDR1 MGHRA, CDR2 YSYEKL.

This chain connects TRBV29-1 to TRBJ2-1; 7 bases match TRBD1. The germline CDR1 and CDR2 sequences are SQVTM and ANQGSEA. The CDR3 length is 16 residues. Trimming removed 2 bases from V and 6 bases from J; junction bases left unmatched: 13. In DNA, the CDR3 is TGCAGCGTTGAATGGGGTTCGACAGGGCTGGCCAATGAGCAGTTCTTC. This encodes CSVEWGSTGLANEQFF.

The V gene is TRBV5-6, the J gene TRBJ1-4; a possible D gene is TRBD1 (5 bases). Trimming cost V 1 base and J 7 bases, with 17 bases left between them. CDR1 and CDR2 from the germline V gene are SGHDT and YYEEEE. This CDR3 has 16 amino acids. The chain's CDR3 is CASSLWGQLTGEKLFF. CDR3 in DNA: TGTGCCAGCAGCTTGTGGGGCCAGCTAACGGGTGAAAAACTGTTTTTT. The variable domain in full, with the rest retrieved from reference TRBV5-6 and TRBJ1-4, is DAGVTQSPTHLIKTRGQQVTLRCSPKSGHDTVSWYQQALGQGPQFIFQYYEEEERQRGNFPDRFSGHQFPNYSSELNVNALLLGDSALYLCASSLWGQLTGEKLFFGSGTQLSVL.

The table lists this clone with a few counts. The CDR3 sequence: CASSVGVRDYEQYF. The CDR3 DNA reads as TGCGCCAGCAGCGTGGGGGTCAGAGATTACGAGCAGTACTTC. V and J are TRBV5-1 and TRBJ2-7, with D tentatively TRBD1 or TRBD2 (5 bases each). V lost 4 bases and J 4 bases, leaving 15 bases between the germline ends. Germline V gives CDR1 SGHRS, CDR2 YFSETQ. This CDR3 is 14 amino acids long.

This rearrangement joins TRBV5-1 to TRBJ2-1; 10 bases fit TRBD1. The J segment lost 5 bases and the V segment lost 5 bases, leaving 4 bases of the junction unmatched. The CDR3 extends over 14 amino acids. CDR1 is SGHRS, CDR2 YFSETQ, per germline. CDR3 sequence: CASRWTGGNNEQFF. DNA of the CDR3: TGCGCCAGCAGGTGGACAGGGGGTAACAATGAGCAGTTCTTC.

V usage is TRBV7-2 and J usage is TRBJ2-3, with D tentatively TRBD1 (5 bases). In germline, CDR1 is SGHTA, CDR2 FQGNSA. V was clipped by 6 bases and J by 1 base, with 17 bases between them. This CDR3 is 16 amino acids long. DNA of the CDR3: TGTGCCAGCAGGTACGGACACGGTCCGGGCACAGATACGCAGTATTTT. Translated, it gives CASRYGHGPGTDTQYF.

This chain links TRBV20-1 with TRBJ2-7; D gene ambiguous. Trimming shortened V by 3 bases and J by 5 bases, and 8 bases separated the two germline ends. The CDR3 is 11 residues long. Germline V gene lookup returns CDR1 DFQATT and CDR2 SNEGSKA (reference sequence). This CDR3 is CSASPDDEQYF. For the CDR3, the DNA is TGCAGTGCTAGCCCCGACGACGAGCAGTACTTC.

This clone was picked up one time. The chain is built from TRBV3-1 (or the pseudogene TRBV3-2) and TRBJ2-7; D is tentatively TRBD1 or TRBD2 (6 bases each). Germline V gene lookup returns CDR1 LGHDT and CDR2 YNNKEL (reference sequence). V was shortened by 0 bases and J by 0 bases, with 12 bases between the two germline ends. The CDR3 runs 16 residues. In nucleotides, the CDR3 is TGTGCCAGCAGCCAAGAGGGGGGCTCGTCCTCCTACGAGCAGTACTTC. Its translation is CASSQEGGSSSYEQYF.

The chain couples TRBV4-1 to TRBJ2-3; D is possibly TRBD2 (6 bases). Germline assignment: CDR1 MGHRA and CDR2 YSYEKL. The CDR3 loop spans 12 amino acids. Trimming left V 1 base short and J 11 bases short, with 10 bases between. The CDR3 nucleotides read TGCGCCAGCAGCCAAGTGGGACTTGTGCAGTATTTT. It encodes CASSQVGLVQYF.

The V gene is TRBV2, the J gene TRBJ2-5; 10 positions match TRBD1. V lost 8 bases, J lost 2 bases, and 8 bases stayed unmatched. The CDR3 is 15 residues long. CDR1 is SNHLY, CDR2 FYNNEI, per germline. The CDR3 nucleotides are TGTGCCAGCGACCGGGACAGGGGCCCACAAGAGACCCAGTACTTC. Amino acids: CASDRDRGPQETQYF.

The V and J genes are TRBV14 and TRBJ1-1, with 8 bases lining up with TRBD1. The germline CDR1 and CDR2 sequences are SGHDN and FVKESK. Trimming cost V 4 bases and J 4 bases; bases outside gene matches: 8. This CDR3 is built from 15 residues. The CDR3 is CASSPQGARFTEAFF. CDR3 DNA: TGTGCCAGCAGCCCTCAGGGGGCGCGGTTCACTGAAGCTTTCTTT. The entire variable domain, with the rest obtained from reference TRBV14 and TRBJ1-1, is as follows: EAGVTQFPSHSVIEKGQTVTLRCDPISGHDNLYWYRRVMGKEIKFLLHFVKESKQDESGMPNNRFLAERTGGTYSTLKVQPAELEDSGVYFCASSPQGARFTEAFFGQGTRLTVV.

This chain joins TRBV7-9 and TRBJ2-7, with 9 nucleotides matching TRBD2. The CDR3 runs 15 residues. Germline-derived CDR1 and CDR2 are SEHNR and FQNEAQ (reference sequence). The V gene end was trimmed by 5 bases and the J gene end by 0 bases; junction bases not matched to a gene: 5. In DNA, the CDR3 is TGTGCCAGCAGCCGCGGGGGGGCCTTCTCCTACGAGCAGTACTTC. Protein: CASSRGGAFSYEQYF.

This chain uses TRBV2 with TRBJ1-2; D is unclear. V shed 6 bases and J shed 7 bases, with 15 bases lying between them. The CDR3 covers 13 residues. The germline gives CDR1 SNHLY, CDR2 FYNNEI. DNA for the CDR3: TGTGCCAGCAGCCGGAGTACGTATCTTGGCTACACCTTC. Amino acid sequence: CASSRSTYLGYTF.

V is TRBV14 and J is TRBJ1-5; no firm D call. The CDR3 totals 12 residues. CDR1 SGHDN and CDR2 FVKESK come from the germline V gene. Deletions cut 1 base from V and 7 bases from J, with 5 bases between. For the CDR3, the DNA is TGTGCCAGCAGCCAAGGTGGCCAGCCCCAGCATTTT. Translating it yields CASSQGGQPQHF.

V usage is TRBV6-5 and J usage is TRBJ2-2; the D is unclear. From germline, CDR1 is MNHEY and CDR2 SVGAGI. V dropped 7 bases and J dropped 6 bases, with 12 bases sitting between them. This CDR3 has 13 amino acids. CDR3 amino acids: CASTLAWPGELFF. CDR3 coding DNA: TGTGCCAGCACCCTGGCGTGGCCCGGGGAGCTGTTTTTT.

The CDR3 protein is CASREGQGRKIFYEQYF. In DNA, the CDR3 is TGTGCCAGCAGGGAGGGACAGGGTCGTAAAATTTTCTACGAGCAGTACTTC. The gene calls are TRBV11-2 and TRBJ2-7; 9 bases line up with TRBD1. Germline V gives CDR1 SGHAT, CDR2 FQNNGV. Trimming took 6 bases from V and 3 from J; bases not matched to a gene: 15. CDR3 length: 17 residues.

The V call is TRBV5-1, the J call TRBJ2-1, with TRBD2 matching over 11 bases. The V segment lost 2 bases and the J segment 7 bases; nucleotides outside the gene matches: 5. CDR1 and CDR2 (germline): SGHRS, YFSETQ. The CDR3 length is 15 residues. The CDR3: CASSFSGGAGNEQFF. The CDR3 region has the DNA TGCGCCAGCAGCTTTAGCGGGGGGGCTGGGAATGAGCAGTTCTTC.

V is TRBV6-5 and J is TRBJ2-5; 9 positions agree with TRBD2. V shed 5 bases and J 4 bases; nucleotides not matched to a gene: 5. The CDR3 has 14 residues. Germline values: CDR1 MNHEY, CDR2 SVGAGI. CDR3 protein: CASSIGLARETQYF. DNA for the CDR3: TGTGCCAGCAGTATAGGACTAGCGAGAGAGACCCAGTACTTC.

Remarks on this clone: The identical CDR3 is also encoded by other nucleotide sequences in the sample. The chain joins TRBV7-9 to TRBJ1-2, with TRBD1 as a possible D gene (5 bases). The V and J ends lost 5 bases and 5 bases respectively, with 9 bases between them. This CDR3 region has 12 residues. Germline values: CDR1 SEHNR, CDR2 FQNEAQ (reference sequence). CDR3 bases: TGTGCCAGCAGCAAAGAGGGGTATGGCTACACCTTC. Translation gives CASSKEGYGYTF.